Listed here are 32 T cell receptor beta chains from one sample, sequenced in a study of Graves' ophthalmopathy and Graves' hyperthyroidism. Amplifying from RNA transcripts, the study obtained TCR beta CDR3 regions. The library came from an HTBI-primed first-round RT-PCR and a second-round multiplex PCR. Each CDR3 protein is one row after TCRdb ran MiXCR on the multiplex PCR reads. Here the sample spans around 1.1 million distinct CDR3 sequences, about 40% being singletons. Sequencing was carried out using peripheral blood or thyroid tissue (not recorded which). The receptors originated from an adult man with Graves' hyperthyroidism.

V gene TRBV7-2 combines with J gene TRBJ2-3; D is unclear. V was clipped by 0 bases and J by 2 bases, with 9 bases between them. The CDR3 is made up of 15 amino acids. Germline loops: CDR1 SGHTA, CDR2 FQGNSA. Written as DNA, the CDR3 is TGTGCCAGCAGCTTAGCACCACAGCACACAGATACGCAGTATTTT. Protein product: CASSLAPQHTDTQYF.

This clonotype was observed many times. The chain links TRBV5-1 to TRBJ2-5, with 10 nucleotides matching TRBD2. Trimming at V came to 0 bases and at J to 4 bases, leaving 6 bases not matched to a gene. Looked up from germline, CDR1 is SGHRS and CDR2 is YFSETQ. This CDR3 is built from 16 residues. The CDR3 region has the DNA TGCGCCAGCAGCTTGGCTCCTAGCGGGAGTGGAGAGACCCAGTACTTC. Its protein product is CASSLAPSGSGETQYF.

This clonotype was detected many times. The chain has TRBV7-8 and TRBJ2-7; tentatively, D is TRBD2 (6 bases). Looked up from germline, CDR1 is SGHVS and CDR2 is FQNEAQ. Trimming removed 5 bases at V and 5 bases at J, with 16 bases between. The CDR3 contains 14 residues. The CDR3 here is CASSLDTSGDEQYF. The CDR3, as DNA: TGTGCCAGCAGCCTCGACACTTCGGGGGACGAGCAGTACTTC.

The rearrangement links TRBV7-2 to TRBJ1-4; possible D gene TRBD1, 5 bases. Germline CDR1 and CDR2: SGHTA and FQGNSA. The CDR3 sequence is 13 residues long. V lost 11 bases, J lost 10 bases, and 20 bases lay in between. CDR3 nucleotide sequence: TGTGCCTGGAGGCGGGGGACGGGAGGAAAACTGTTTTTT. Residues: CAWRRGTGGKLFF.

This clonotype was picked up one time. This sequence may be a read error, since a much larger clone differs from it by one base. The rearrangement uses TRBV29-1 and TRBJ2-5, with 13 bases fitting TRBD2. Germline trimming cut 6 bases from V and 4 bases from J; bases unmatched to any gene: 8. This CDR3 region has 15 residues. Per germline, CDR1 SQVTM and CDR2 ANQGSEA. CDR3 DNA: TGCAGCGTAACTAGCGGGGGGGCCTGGGGAGAGACCCAGTACTTC. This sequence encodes CSVTSGGAWGETQYF.

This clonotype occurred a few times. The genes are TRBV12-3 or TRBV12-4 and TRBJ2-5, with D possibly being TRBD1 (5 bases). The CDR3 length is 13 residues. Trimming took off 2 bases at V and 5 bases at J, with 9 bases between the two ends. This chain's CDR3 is CASSLFRVETQYF. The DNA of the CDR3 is TGTGCCAGCAGTTTATTCAGGGTCGAGACCCAGTACTTC.

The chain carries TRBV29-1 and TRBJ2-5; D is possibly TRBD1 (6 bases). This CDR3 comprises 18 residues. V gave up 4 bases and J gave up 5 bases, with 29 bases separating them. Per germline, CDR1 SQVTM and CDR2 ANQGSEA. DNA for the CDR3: TGCAGCGTTGGAGGAGCTACGGGACACTCGAACACCGGGGAGACCCAGTACTTC. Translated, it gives CSVGGATGHSNTGETQYF.

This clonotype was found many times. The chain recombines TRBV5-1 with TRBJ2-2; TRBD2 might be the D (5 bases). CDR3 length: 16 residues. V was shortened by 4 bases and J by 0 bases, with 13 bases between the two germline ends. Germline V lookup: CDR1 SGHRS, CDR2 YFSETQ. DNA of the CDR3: TGCGCCAGCAGCCCCCTGAGCGGATCGAACACCGGGGAGCTGTTTTTT. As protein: CASSPLSGSNTGELFF.

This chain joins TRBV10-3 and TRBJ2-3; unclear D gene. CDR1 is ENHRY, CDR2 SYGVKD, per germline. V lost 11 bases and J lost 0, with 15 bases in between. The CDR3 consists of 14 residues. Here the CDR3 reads CAVRLLESTDTQYF. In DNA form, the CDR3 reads TGTGCCGTCCGGCTGTTAGAGAGCACAGATACGCAGTATTTT.

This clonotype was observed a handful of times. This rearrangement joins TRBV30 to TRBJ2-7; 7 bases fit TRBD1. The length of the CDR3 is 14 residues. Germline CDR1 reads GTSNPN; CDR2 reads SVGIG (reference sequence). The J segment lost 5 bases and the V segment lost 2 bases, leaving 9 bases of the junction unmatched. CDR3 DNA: TGTGCCTGGAGTCTCGGACAGGCCTTGGACGAGCAGTACTTC. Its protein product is CAWSLGQALDEQYF.

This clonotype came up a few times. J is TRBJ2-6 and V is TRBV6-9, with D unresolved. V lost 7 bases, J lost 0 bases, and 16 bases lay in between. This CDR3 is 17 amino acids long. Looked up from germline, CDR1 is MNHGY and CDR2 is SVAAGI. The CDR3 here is CASIGPGLISGANVLTF. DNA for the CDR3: TGTGCCAGCATCGGCCCCGGGCTCATCTCTGGGGCCAACGTCCTGACTTTC.

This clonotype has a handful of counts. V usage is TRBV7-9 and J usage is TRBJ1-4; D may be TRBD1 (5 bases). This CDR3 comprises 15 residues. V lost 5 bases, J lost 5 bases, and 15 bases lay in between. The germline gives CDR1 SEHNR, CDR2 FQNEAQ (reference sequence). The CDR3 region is CASSRGEQGNEKLFF. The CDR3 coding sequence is TGTGCCAGCAGCCGGGGGGAGCAGGGCAATGAAAAACTGTTTTTT.

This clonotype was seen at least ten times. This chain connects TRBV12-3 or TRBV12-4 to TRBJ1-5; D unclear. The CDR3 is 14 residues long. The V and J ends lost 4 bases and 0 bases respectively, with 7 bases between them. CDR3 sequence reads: CASSSEASNQPQHF. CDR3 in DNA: TGTGCCAGCAGTTCCGAGGCTAGCAATCAGCCCCAGCATTTT.

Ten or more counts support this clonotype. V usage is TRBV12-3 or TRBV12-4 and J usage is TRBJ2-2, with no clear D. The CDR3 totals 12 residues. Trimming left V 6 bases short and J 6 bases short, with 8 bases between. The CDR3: CASRPTSGELFF. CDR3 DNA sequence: TGTGCCAGCAGGCCAACGTCCGGGGAGCTGTTTTTT.

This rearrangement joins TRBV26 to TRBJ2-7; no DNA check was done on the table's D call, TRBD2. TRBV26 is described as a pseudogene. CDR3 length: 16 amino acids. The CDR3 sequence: CASSARTSGGLGEQYF. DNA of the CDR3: TGTGCCAGCAGCGCCCGGACTAGCGGGGGCCTAGGGGAGCAGTACTTC.

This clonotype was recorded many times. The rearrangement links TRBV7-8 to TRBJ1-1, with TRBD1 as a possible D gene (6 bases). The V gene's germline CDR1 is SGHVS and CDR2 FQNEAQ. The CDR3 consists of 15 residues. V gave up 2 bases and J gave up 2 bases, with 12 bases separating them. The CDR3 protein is CASSLYTGTNTEAFF. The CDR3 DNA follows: TGTGCCAGCAGCTTATATACCGGGACAAACACTGAAGCTTTCTTT.

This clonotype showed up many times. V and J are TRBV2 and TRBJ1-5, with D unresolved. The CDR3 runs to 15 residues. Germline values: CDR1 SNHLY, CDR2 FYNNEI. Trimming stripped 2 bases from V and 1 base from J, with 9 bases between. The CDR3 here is CASSESRFSNQPQHF. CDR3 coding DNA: TGTGCCAGCAGTGAAAGTCGATTCAGCAATCAGCCCCAGCATTTT.

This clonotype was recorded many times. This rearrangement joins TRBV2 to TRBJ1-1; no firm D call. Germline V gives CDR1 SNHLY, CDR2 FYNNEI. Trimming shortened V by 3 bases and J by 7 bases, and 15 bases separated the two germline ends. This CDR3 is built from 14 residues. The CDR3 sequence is CASSDSGRLGEAFF. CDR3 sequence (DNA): TGTGCCAGCAGTGACAGCGGCAGGCTGGGTGAAGCTTTCTTT.

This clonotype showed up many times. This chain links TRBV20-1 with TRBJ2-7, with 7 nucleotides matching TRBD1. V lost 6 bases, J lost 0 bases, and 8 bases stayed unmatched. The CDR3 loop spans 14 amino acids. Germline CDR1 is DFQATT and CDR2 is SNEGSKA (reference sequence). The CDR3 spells CSAMGQRSSYEQYF. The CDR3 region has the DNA TGCAGTGCGATGGGACAGAGGAGCTCCTACGAGCAGTACTTC.

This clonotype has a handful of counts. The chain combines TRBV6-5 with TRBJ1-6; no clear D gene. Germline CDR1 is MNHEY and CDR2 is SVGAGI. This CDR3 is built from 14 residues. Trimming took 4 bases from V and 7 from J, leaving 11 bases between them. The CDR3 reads CASSFPGRNSPLHF. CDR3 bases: TGTGCCAGCAGTTTCCCAGGACGAAATTCACCCCTCCACTTT.

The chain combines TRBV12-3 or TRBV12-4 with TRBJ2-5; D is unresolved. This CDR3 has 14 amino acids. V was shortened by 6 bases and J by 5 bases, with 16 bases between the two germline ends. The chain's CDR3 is CASSLDGATETQYF. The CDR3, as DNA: TGTGCCAGCAGCTTGGATGGCGCCACGGAGACCCAGTACTTC.

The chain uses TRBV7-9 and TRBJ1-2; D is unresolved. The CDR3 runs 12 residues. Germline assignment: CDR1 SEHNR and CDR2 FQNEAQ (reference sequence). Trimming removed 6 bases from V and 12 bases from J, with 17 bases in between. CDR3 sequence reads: CASSYKYSGNTF. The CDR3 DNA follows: TGTGCCAGCAGTTACAAATACTCTGGAAACACCTTC.

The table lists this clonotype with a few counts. The CDR3 sequence: CASSPRLIQETQYF. The CDR3 nucleotides read TGTGCCAGCAGCCCTCGACTGATTCAAGAGACCCAGTACTTC. This chain connects TRBV9 to TRBJ2-5; D call uncertain. The germline V and J ends were trimmed by 4 bases and 2 bases, with 12 bases remaining between them. CDR1 SGDLS and CDR2 YYNGEE come from the germline V gene. The CDR3 totals 14 residues.

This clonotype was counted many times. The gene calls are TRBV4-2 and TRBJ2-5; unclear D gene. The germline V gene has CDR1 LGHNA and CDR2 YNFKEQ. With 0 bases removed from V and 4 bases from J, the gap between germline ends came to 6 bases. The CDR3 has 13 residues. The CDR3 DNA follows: TGTGCCAGCAGCCAAGAGGTGGTAGAGACCCAGTACTTC. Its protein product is CASSQEVVETQYF.

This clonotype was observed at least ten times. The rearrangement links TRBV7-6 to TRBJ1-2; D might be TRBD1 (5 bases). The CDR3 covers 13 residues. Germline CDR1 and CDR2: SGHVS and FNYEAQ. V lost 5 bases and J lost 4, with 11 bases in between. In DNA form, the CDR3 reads TGTGCCAGCAGCGAGACAGTATTCTATGGCTACACCTTC. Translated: CASSETVFYGYTF.

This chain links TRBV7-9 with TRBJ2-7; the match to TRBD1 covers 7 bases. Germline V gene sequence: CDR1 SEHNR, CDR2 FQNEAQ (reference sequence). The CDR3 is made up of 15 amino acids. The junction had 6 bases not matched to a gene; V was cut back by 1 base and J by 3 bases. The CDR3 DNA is TGTGCCAGCAGCTTAGACAGGGGTCCCTACTACGAGCAGTACTTC. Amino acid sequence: CASSLDRGPYYEQYF.

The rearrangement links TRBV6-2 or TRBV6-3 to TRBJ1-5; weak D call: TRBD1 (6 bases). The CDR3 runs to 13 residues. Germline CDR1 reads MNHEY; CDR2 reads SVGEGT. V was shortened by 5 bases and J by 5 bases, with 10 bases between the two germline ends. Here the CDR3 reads CASSNRADQPQHF. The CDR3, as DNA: TGTGCCAGCAGTAACAGGGCCGATCAGCCCCAGCATTTT.

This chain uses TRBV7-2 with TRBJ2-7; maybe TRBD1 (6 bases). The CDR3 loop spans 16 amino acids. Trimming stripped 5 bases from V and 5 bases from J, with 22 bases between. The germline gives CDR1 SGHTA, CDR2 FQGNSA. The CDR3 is CASSDKGNLGANEQYF. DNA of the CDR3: TGTGCCAGCAGCGATAAGGGGAATCTGGGGGCCAACGAGCAGTACTTC.

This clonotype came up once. CDR3 nucleotide sequence: TGTGCCAGCAGGCGTACAGGGGGCGGGGACACTGAAGCTTTCTTT. It codes for CASRRTGGGDTEAFF. This chain joins TRBV7-2 and TRBJ1-1, with 9 bases lining up with TRBD1. Germline V lookup: CDR1 SGHTA, CDR2 FQGNSA. This CDR3 has 15 residues. V dropped 6 bases and J dropped 3; count of bases not matched to a gene: 8.

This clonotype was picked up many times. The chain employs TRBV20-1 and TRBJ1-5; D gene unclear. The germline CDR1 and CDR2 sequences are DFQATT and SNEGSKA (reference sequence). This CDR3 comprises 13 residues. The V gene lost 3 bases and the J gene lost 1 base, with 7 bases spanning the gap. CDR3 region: CSASLRSNQPQHF. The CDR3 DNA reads TGCAGTGCTAGTCTCAGGAGCAATCAGCCCCAGCATTTT.

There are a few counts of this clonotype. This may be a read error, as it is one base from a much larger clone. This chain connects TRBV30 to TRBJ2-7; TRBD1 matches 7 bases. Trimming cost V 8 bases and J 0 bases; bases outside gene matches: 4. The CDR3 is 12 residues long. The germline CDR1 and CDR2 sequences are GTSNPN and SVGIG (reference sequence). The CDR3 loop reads CAAGQASYEQYF. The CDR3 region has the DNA TGTGCCGCCGGACAGGCCTCCTACGAGCAGTACTTC.

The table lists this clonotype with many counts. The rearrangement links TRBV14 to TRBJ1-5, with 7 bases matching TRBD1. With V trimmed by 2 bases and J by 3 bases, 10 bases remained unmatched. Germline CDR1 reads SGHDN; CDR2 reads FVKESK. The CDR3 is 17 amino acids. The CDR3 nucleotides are TGTGCCAGCAGCCAACGACAGGGCGGGAGAAACAATCAGCCCCAGCATTTT. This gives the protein CASSQRQGGRNNQPQHF.